Below, one TCR beta chain is given with its context. The antigen remains undetermined. Other DNA sequences from this sample encode an identical CDR3 as well. This sample was included in a study of cytomegalovirus exposure and HLA in healthy donors. About the study: Early release data held some 79 million unique TCRs from HLA-typed donors. Study-wide results and limits: Presence/absence analyses assumed roughly uniform sequencing depth across donors.

PCR was performed using 60 Vbeta and 13 Jbeta primers. TCRdb's copy holds only in-frame clones and misses some; the assay was immunoSEQ multiplex PCR. The data show 150,000 to 200,000 clones, about four fifths seen once. The CDR3 has 13 residues. V lost 5 bases and J lost 3; bases outside the gene matches: 3. In germline, CDR1 is MNHNS, CDR2 SASEGT. This receptor was taken from a woman aged 18-29 years in good health and CMV-seronegative. Specimen: PBMCs. The V and J genes are TRBV6-1 and TRBJ2-7, with 8 nucleotides matching TRBD1. The CDR3 reads CASSRTGSYEQYF. CDR3 coding DNA: TGTGCCAGCAGTCGGACAGGGAGCTACGAGCAGTACTTC.